This T cell receptor (beta chain) is from a study of blood T cell repertoires in COVID-19. At the level of the study: Samples representing acute and convalescent COVID-19 were sourced from the United States, Italy and Spain.

Trimming took 0 bases from V and 0 from J, leaving 6 bases between them. The CDR3 is made up of 14 amino acids. CDR1 and CDR2 (germline): SGHRS, YFSETQ. Authors' methods: By means of reference gene primer amplification, nucleated cell counts were estimated. Generated by immunoSEQ multiplex PCR, the TCRdb table keeps only in-frame clones and is missing some. V, J and clone size are those of that table, while D and trimming were read from the DNA. Among about 170,000 clones listed, more than 75% were seen once. The V call is TRBV5-1, the J call TRBJ1-1; no clear D gene. The TCR originated in a man aged 45-65 years who had recovered from COVID-19. The sequenced sample was peripheral blood. CDR3 protein: CASSLGGMNTEAFF. For the CDR3, the DNA is TGCGCCAGCAGCTTGGGCGGAATGAACACTGAAGCTTTCTTT.